This T cell receptor (beta chain) was sequenced during a study of shared clonotypes between healthy human individuals. The donor population consisted of healthy HIV-negative adults with no recent acute infections or vaccinations. In this sample, this clone turned up a few times. This table comes from immunoSEQ multiplex PCR, and its TCRdb copy is limited to in-frame clones, with some not included. The table lists about 470,000 clones, roughly 80% of them singletons. This clonotype was obtained from a woman in her 40s in good health. Some clones in this sample may be carry-over from other donors' samples. Sequencing used PBMCs.

The CDR3 loop reads CASSLEATEAFF. CDR3 bases: TGCGCCAGCAGCTTGGAGGCCACTGAAGCTTTCTTT. The chain employs TRBV5-1 and TRBJ1-1; D ambiguous. Deletions cut 0 bases from V and 4 bases from J, with 4 bases between. The CDR3 totals 12 residues. Germline V gives CDR1 SGHRS, CDR2 YFSETQ.